Included here is one TCR beta chain sequence, with context. The antigen this receptor binds is unknown. No per-base quality is available; no much larger clone lies one base away. Reading from cysteine to phenylalanine, the CDR3 counts 13 amino acids. The read is trimmed to its CDR3 DNA, 39 bases read in frame from base 1. V ends up 4 bases short and J 2 bases short, with an unmatched junction base count of 2. CDR1 and CDR2 are drawn from the germline V gene (reference sequence): DFQATT, SNEGSKA. The immunoSEQ Assay was the method used to sequence TCRbeta CDR3 regions. After extraction, genomic DNA underwent amplification by bias-controlled multiplex PCR, followed by high-throughput sequencing. Turning to the authors' computational methods: To quantify the absolute abundance of each unique TCRbeta CDR3 region, sequences were collapsed and filtered. Usable DNA was measured by amplifying reference genes present in all nucleated cells, and TCRbeta template counts were normalized to that usable DNA to estimate T cell fraction. Repertoire TCRs were annotated as SARS-CoV-2-specific when V gene, CDR3 amino acid sequence and J gene were exactly matched to a known reactive TCR set. The reference SARS-CoV-2 TCR set was derived from MIRA and filtered for enrichment in COVID-19-positive ImmuneCODE repertoires, a step that removed public or cross-reactive TCRs. Using the MIRA antigens, annotated TCRs were further analysed by specific ORF or by position within an ORF. Breadth was defined as the number of annotated unique rearrangements divided by the total number of unique productive rearrangements, and depth was defined as the summed frequency of the annotated unique rearrangements. Two-sided Wilcoxon rank-sum tests were applied when comparing TCR breadth between groups. TCRdb stores this immuneACCESS table with in-frame sequences only. Part of the clones is absent; in the studies checked, under half of the shortfall reflects unresolved V genes, and no reason is known for the rest. V, J and clone size are those of that table, while D and trimming were read from the DNA. Across this sample there are about 320,000 clones, with about 82% seen only once. 1.5% to 2.5% of the sample lies in the top ten.

These data are taken from a study of Ad26.COV2.S vaccination and SARS-CoV-2 variants (dated by TCRdb to the early 2020s). At the level of the whole study: Vaccine-arm donors came from COV1001, a multicentre, randomized, double-blind, placebo-controlled phase I-IIa trial of Ad26.COV2.S in healthy adults. A total of around 32 samples were included in the TCR-sequenced set, comprising approximately 20 Ad26.COV2.S vaccine recipients, 5 placebo recipients and 8 SARS-CoV-2 convalescent individuals. TCRbeta repertoire sequencing served as the tool for gauging how specific and how broad the SARS-CoV-2-reactive T cell receptors were following Ad26.COV2.S vaccination. Trial participants were randomized into five groups of five: low-dose or high-dose Ad26.COV2.S given once or twice, or placebo on both occasions. Ad26.COV2.S was administered intramuscularly at 5 x 10^10 or 1 x 10^11 viral particles, either as a single shot or as two shots given 56 days apart. Throughout the experiments and outcome assessment, investigators stayed blinded to trial group allocation.

Paper-wide results and their limitations: The authors noted that the TCR breadth and depth analyses may have underestimated total T cell responses. Ad26.COV2.S recipients had higher spike-specific TCR breadth than placebo recipients (P = 0.0014). Comparing responses between vaccine doses or regimens was not something the study was powered to do. Substantial breadth of spike-specific CD8+ and CD4+ T cell responses was reported after vaccination. Non-spike TCR breadth was comparable between vaccine and placebo recipients, consistent with the vaccine containing only spike.

In light of the paper, this sample's treatment or condition label describes: about 20 received Ad26.COV2.S at low or high dose, single or two shots; 5 received placebo; per-sample allocation not given. Repertoires of vaccine and placebo recipients were sequenced from samples taken on day 63 after the first injection. In Cohort 1b, around 25 adults aged 18-55 years were enrolled at a single site in Boston, USA, between 29 July and 7 August 2020. As a vaccine, Ad26.COV2.S was a replication-incompetent adenovirus type 26 vector that expressed a prefusion-stabilized SARS-CoV-2 spike protein derived from the original Wuhan strain.

This receptor chain uses TRBV20-1 and TRBJ1-5; 7 bases in the junction line up with TRBD1. Sequences were derived from peripheral blood, sampled in a trial of Ad26.COV2.S vaccine versus placebo. This clonotype was obtained from a person between 18 and 60 years old who received the Ad26.COV2.S COVID-19 vaccine or a placebo. The CDR3 in this case is CSAIDRGNQPQHF. The DNA is as follows: TGCAGTGCTATTGACAGGGGCAATCAGCCCCAGCATTTT.